This T cell receptor (beta chain) was retrieved from a study of OX40 agonist ivuxolimab in advanced cancers. With respect to the entire study: The costimulatory receptor OX40 (CD134) was targeted by ivuxolimab, a fully human IgG2 agonistic monoclonal antibody. In the dose-escalation cohort, around four fifths of patients were male, and the mean age was around 60 years, with a range of about 20 to 79. Peripheral TCRbeta sequencing was intended to test whether TCR sequence diversity was altered and clonal T-cell expansion was caused by ivuxolimab. The paper describes the monotherapy dose-escalation part (N = 52 patients) of the phase I trial of ivuxolimab. Of the roughly 51 patients in dose escalation, 19 had hepatocellular carcinoma, about 15 had melanoma, 9 had renal cell carcinoma and 9 had head and neck cancer. Three dose-escalation patients achieved partial responses, one with hepatocellular carcinoma and two with cutaneous melanoma. Intravenous ivuxolimab was administered to patients every 2 weeks at six dose levels: 0.01, 0.1, 0.3, 1.5, 3 and 10 mg/kg. Patients were allowed to have had prior anti-PD-1, anti-PD-L1 or anti-CTLA-4 therapy, and around two fifths of the dose-escalation patients had been treated with checkpoint inhibitors.

Patients with a history of autoimmune disease or receiving systemic immunosuppression were excluded from the trial. Peripheral blood for TCR sequencing was collected from all dose cohorts at baseline, on cycle 4 day 1, and on cycle 7 day 1. Samples came from an open-label, multicenter, first-in-human phase I dose-escalation trial of ivuxolimab. The trial enrolled adults with locally advanced or metastatic head and neck squamous cell, hepatocellular, melanoma or renal cell carcinoma. Before TCR sequencing, CD4+ T cells and CD8+ T cells were sorted from peripheral blood as separate populations. Beyond this particular receptor, the publication reports: The antigen specificity of the peripheral T cells that underwent clonal expansion was not determined. In partial responders in the 0.1-3.0 mg/kg groups, normalized peripheral clonal expansion was found to be among the lowest, especially among CD8+ T cells. On average, CD8+ T cells showed more expanded clones than CD4+ T cells after ivuxolimab. Low levels of normalized T-cell clonal expansion were also seen in some nonresponding patients. Clonal expansion of both CD4+ and CD8+ blood T cells was observed from baseline to week 6 at doses 0.1 to 3.0 mg/kg.

From a lookup of the germline V gene, CDR1 and CDR2 are SGHTA and FQGTGA. Relative to germline, V is missing 1 base and J is missing 3 bases, with 2 bases of the junction outside any gene match. The CDR3 sequence holds 15 residues, the cysteine and phenylalanine included. The DNA shown is the 45-base CDR3, in frame from base 1. Genomic DNA was extracted from sorted cells for sequencing of the TCRbeta CDR3 region. TCRbeta CDR3 regions were sequenced using the immunoSEQ Assay. In its TCRdb copy, this immuneACCESS table keeps in-frame sequences only and misses some clones. Where compared with another copy, unresolved V genes explain less than half of these, and the others have no known cause. The sample table records tens of thousands of clones; 81% of these occur just once. The ten largest clones take up approximately 4.6% of the sample. Notes on this clone: No antigen is known for it. No quality values exist for individual bases; no much larger clone is one base distant.

The receptor chain draws on TRBV7-3 and TRBJ2-2; 7 bases in between match TRBD1. Sequenced here: CD4+ or CD8+ T cells sorted from blood, sampled in a trial of the OX40 agonist ivuxolimab. The source is an adult with an advanced solid tumor such as melanoma, head and neck, liver or kidney cancer. Here the CDR3 is given as CASSLRGGDTGELFF. The sequenced DNA is TGTGCCAGCAGCTTAAGAGGGGGCGACACCGGGGAGCTGTTTTTT.